This is a list of T cell receptor beta chains from one sample in a study of shared clonotypes between healthy human individuals. Using immunoSEQ multiplex PCR, the repertoire was profiled, and TCRdb retains in-frame clones only, with some absent. The table includes about 2.4 million clones, around 90% detected once. The sequenced material came from naive CD4+ T cells sorted from blood. The receptors derive from a man between 18 and 35 years old in good health. CDR3s include the opening cysteine and the closing phenylalanine or tryptophan. D genes are given only for firm matches. Not all rows give a size; the values are once, few, many and, for expanded clones, a class.

J: TRBJ1-6
V: TRBV10-3
size: once
D: TRBD1
CDR3: CASSGTGVANSPLHF
DNA: TGTGCCTCATCCGGGACAGGGGTGGCTAATTCACCCCTCCACTTT

J: TRBJ2-5
V: TRBV28
size: .
D: .
CDR3: CASSSPGFAGAPETQYF
DNA: TGTGCCAGCAGTTCCCCAGGGTTTGCGGGGGCCCCCGAGACCCAGTACTTC

J: TRBJ2-1
V: TRBV9
size: .
D: .
CDR3: CASSREAFSNEQFF
DNA: TGTGCCAGCAGCCGGGAAGCGTTTTCCAATGAGCAGTTCTTC

J: TRBJ2-7
V: TRBV7-6
size: .
D: .
CDR3: CASSLAQGTYEQYF
DNA: TGTGCCAGCAGCTTAGCGCAGGGGACCTACGAGCAGTACTTC

J: TRBJ1-5
V: TRBV7-2
size: .
D: TRBD1
CDR3: CASSTRTGDNQPQHF
DNA: TGTGCCAGCAGCACCCGGACAGGGGACAATCAGCCCCAGCATTTT

J: TRBJ1-3
V: TRBV7-2
size: .
D: .
CDR3: CASSPSQVATGNTIYF
DNA: TGTGCCAGCAGCCCTTCACAGGTAGCTACTGGAAACACCATATATTTT

J: TRBJ2-3
V: TRBV18
size: once
D: .
CDR3: CASSPPTGGLGDTQYF
DNA: TGTGCCAGCTCACCGCCGACAGGAGGGCTAGGGGATACGCAGTATTTT

J: TRBJ1-2
V: TRBV6-6
size: .
D: .
CDR3: CASLPGNFYGYTF
DNA: TGTGCCAGTCTCCCGGGTAACTTCTATGGCTACACCTTC

J: TRBJ2-3
V: TRBV10-3
size: .
D: TRBD1
CDR3: CAIGTGGTDTQYF
DNA: TGTGCCATCGGGACAGGTGGCACAGATACGCAGTATTTT

J: TRBJ2-1
V: TRBV11-2
size: .
D: .
CDR3: CASSLDGRGIDEQFF
DNA: TGTGCCAGCAGCTTAGACGGTAGGGGGATCGATGAGCAGTTCTTC

J: TRBJ2-7
V: TRBV6-5
size: .
D: .
CDR3: CASSYSGGEGEQYF
DNA: TGTGCCAGCAGTTACTCTGGGGGAGAGGGCGAGCAGTACTTC

J: TRBJ2-1
V: TRBV6-1
size: .
D: .
CDR3: CASSESRRSPGHEQFF
DNA: TGTGCCAGCAGTGAAAGCAGGAGGTCCCCGGGGCATGAGCAGTTCTTC

J: TRBJ1-1
V: TRBV6-6
size: few
D: .
CDR3: CASVKSSTEAFF
DNA: TGTGCCAGCGTCAAATCGAGCACTGAAGCTTTCTTT

J: TRBJ2-7
V: TRBV5-1
size: .
D: .
CDR3: CASSLGSSYEQYF
DNA: TGCGCCAGCAGCTTGGGGTCCTCCTACGAGCAGTACTTC

J: TRBJ2-7
V: TRBV5-1
size: .
D: .
CDR3: CASSRGEYEGEQYF
DNA: TGCGCCAGCAGTCGTGGTGAGTACGAGGGCGAGCAGTACTTC

J: TRBJ1-2
V: TRBV19
size: .
D: .
CDR3: CASSPGRGATSNYGYTF
DNA: TGTGCCAGTAGTCCAGGTCGGGGGGCCACCTCAAACTATGGCTACACCTTC

J: TRBJ1-5
V: TRBV6-1
size: .
D: .
CDR3: CASSDGGLGNQPQHF
DNA: TGTGCCAGCAGTGATGGGGGGTTGGGAAATCAGCCCCAGCATTTT

J: TRBJ1-3
V: TRBV11-2
size: .
D: .
CDR3: CASSPRPGGTIYF
DNA: TGTGCCAGCAGCCCAAGACCCGGCGGGACCATATATTTT

J: TRBJ2-7
V: TRBV27
size: .
D: .
CDR3: CASSRYEGAYEQYF
DNA: TGTGCCAGCAGCCGATACGAGGGAGCTTACGAGCAGTACTTC

J: TRBJ2-1
V: TRBV10-2
size: .
D: .
CDR3: CATQAWDNEQFF
DNA: TGCGCCACCCAAGCCTGGGACAATGAGCAGTTCTTC